This entry is about one T cell receptor beta chain. Participants were placed into cohorts based on the clinical history they reported. This entry is derived from a study of blood T cell repertoires in COVID-19. About the study: Samples of COVID-19 (acute and convalescent) were obtained from the United States, Italy and Spain. From T cells, B-cell-depleted T cells, or PBMCs came the material, which was cDNA or gDNA.

Original processing methods: Amplified reference gene primers provided the basis for estimating nucleated cell counts. Measured with immunoSEQ multiplex PCR; TCRdb has only the in-frame clones, and not every one. V, J and clone size derive from that table, while D and trimming were established from the DNA sequence. The sample records 150,000 to 250,000 clones, about four fifths being singletons. The CDR3 sequence is 16 residues long. V lost 4 bases and J 4 bases, leaving 16 bases between the germline ends. Germline V gene data show CDR1 as LGHDT and CDR2 as YNNKEL (reference sequence). This receptor was identified in a man aged 40-49 years who had recovered from COVID-19. The sample consisted of PBMCs or T cells enriched from blood (not recorded which). The chain has TRBV3-1 (or the pseudogene TRBV3-2) and TRBJ2-2; a weak D match, TRBD2 (6 bases). The CDR3 reads CASSPRSGSGTGELFF. Written as DNA, the CDR3 is TGTGCCAGCAGCCCACGAAGCGGGTCGGGCACCGGGGAGCTGTTTTTT.